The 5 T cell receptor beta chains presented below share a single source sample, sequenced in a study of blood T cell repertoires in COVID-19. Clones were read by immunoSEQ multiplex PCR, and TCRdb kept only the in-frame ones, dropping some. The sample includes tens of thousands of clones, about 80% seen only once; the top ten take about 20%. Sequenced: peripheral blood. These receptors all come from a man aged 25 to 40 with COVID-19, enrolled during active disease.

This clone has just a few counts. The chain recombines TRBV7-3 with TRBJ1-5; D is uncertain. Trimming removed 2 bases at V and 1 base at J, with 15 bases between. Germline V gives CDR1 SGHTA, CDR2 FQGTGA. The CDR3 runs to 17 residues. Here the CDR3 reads CASSLWPSQKSNQPQHF. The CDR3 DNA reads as TGTGCCAGCAGCTTATGGCCTTCACAGAAGAGCAATCAGCCCCAGCATTTT.

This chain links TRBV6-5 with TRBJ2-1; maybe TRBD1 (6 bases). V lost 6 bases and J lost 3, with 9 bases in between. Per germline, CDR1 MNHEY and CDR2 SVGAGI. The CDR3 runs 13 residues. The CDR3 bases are TGTGCCAGCAGGGGGGCTGACTACAATGAGCAGTTCTTC. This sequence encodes CASRGADYNEQFF.

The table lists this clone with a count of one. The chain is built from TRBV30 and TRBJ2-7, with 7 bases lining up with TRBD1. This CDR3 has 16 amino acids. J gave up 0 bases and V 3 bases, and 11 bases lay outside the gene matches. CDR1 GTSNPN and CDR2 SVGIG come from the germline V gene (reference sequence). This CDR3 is CAWRAPGQEVSYEQYF. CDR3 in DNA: TGTGCCTGGAGGGCTCCTGGACAGGAGGTCTCCTACGAGCAGTACTTC.

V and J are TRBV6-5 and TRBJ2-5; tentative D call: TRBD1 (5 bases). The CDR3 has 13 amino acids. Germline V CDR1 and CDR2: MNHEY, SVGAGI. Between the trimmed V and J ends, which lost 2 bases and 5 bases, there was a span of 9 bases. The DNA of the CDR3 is TGTGCCAGCAGTTACGGGGCCGGGGAGACCCAGTACTTC. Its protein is CASSYGAGETQYF.

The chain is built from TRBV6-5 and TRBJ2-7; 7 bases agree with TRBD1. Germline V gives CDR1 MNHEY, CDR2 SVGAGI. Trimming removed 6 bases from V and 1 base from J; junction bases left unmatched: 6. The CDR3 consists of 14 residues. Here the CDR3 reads CASRPIQGSYEQYF. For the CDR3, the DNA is TGTGCCAGCAGACCAATACAGGGGTCCTACGAGCAGTACTTC.